This TCR beta chain was identified during a study of blood T cell repertoires in COVID-19. Study at large: Italy, Spain and the United States were the sources of the convalescent and acute COVID-19 samples. PBMCs, B-cell-depleted T cells, or T cells were the source of the cDNA or gDNA that made up the material.

Authors' analysis steps: Amplifying reference gene primers gave estimates of nucleated cell counts. Measured with immunoSEQ multiplex PCR; TCRdb has only the in-frame clones, and not every one. V and J calls and clone size are as listed in that table; D and trimming were resolved from the DNA. Among about 80,000 clones listed, about 80% were seen once. Germline lookup yields CDR1 SGHRS and CDR2 YFSETQ. Trimming removed 4 bases from V and 5 bases from J, with 10 bases in between. The CDR3 spans 13 residues. This TCR came from a human donor in a cohort sampled during active COVID-19. V gene TRBV5-1 combines with J gene TRBJ1-5; D gene unclear. Specimen: peripheral blood. The CDR3 region has the DNA TGCGCCAGCAGCCCGCTTTCGGATCAGCCCCAGCATTTT. Encoded protein: CASSPLSDQPQHF. The entire variable domain, with the rest obtained from reference TRBV5-1 and TRBJ1-5, is as follows: KAGVTQTPRYLIKTRGQQVTLSCSPISGHRSVSWYQQTPGQGLQFLFEYFSETQRNKGNFPGRFSGRQFSNSRSEMNVSTLELGDSALYLCASSPLSDQPQHFGDGTRLSIL.